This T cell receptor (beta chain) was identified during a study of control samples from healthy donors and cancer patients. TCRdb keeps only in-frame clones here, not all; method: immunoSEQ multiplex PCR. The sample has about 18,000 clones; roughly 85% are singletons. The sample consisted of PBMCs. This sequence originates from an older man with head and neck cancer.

The CDR3 DNA reads TGTGCCAGTAGTATGGGCCGACGAGGCGACACTGAAGCTTTCTTT. It encodes CASSMGRRGDTEAFF. The chain links TRBV19 to TRBJ1-1; D is ambiguous. CDR1 and CDR2 (germline): LNHDA, SQIVND (reference sequence). V dropped 3 bases and J dropped 3 bases, with 14 bases sitting between them. The CDR3 has 15 residues.